Described below is a single T cell receptor (beta chain) sequence and its context. The data originate from a study of blood T cell repertoires in COVID-19. Study context: Material from acute and convalescent COVID-19 was sourced from the United States, Italy and Spain. The analysed material was cDNA or gDNA that came from T cells, B-cell-depleted T cells, or PBMCs.

In the source study's methods: How many nucleated cells were present was estimated from reference gene primer amplification. Sequenced by immunoSEQ multiplex PCR; TCRdb stores in-frame clones only, minus some. The DNA was the basis for D and trimming; V, J and clone size are from that table. The repertoire includes about 100,000 clones, 85% to 95% of them detected once, and around 6% sits in the top ten. This TCR was recovered from a man in his fifties with active COVID-19. The specimen was peripheral blood.

The CDR3: CASSIPGQTNTEAFF. The CDR3 DNA sequence: TGTGCCAGTAGTATTCCGGGACAGACGAACACTGAAGCTTTCTTT. V is TRBV19 and J is TRBJ1-1, with 7 bases matching TRBD1. Trimming cost V 3 bases and J 1 base; bases outside gene matches: 5. The CDR3 spans 15 residues. Germline V gene lookup returns CDR1 LNHDA and CDR2 SQIVND (reference sequence).